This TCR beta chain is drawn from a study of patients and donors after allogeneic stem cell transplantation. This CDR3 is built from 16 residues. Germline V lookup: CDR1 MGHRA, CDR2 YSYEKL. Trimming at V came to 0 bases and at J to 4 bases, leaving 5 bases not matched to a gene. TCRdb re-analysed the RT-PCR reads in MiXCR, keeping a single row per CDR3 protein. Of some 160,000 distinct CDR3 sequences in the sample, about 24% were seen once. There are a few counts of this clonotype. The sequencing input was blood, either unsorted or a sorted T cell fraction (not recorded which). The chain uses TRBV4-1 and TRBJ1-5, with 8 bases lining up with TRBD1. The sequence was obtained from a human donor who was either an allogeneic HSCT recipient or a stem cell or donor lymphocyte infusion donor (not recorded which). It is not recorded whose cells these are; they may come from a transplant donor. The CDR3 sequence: CASSQEGDRFNQPQHF. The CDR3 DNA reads TGCGCCAGCAGCCAAGAGGGGGACAGGTTTAATCAGCCCCAGCATTTT.